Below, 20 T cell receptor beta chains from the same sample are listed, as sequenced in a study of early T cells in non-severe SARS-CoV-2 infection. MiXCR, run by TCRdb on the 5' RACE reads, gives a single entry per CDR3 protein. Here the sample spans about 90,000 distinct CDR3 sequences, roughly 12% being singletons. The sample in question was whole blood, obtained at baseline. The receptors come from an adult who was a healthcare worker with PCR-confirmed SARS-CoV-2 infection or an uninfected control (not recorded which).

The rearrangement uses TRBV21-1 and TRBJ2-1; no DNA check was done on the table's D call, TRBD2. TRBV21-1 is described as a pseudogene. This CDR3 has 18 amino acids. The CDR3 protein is CASSNNPGAGGPVNEQFF. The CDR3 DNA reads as TGTGCCAGCAGCAACAACCCGGGGGCGGGAGGGCCCGTCAATGAGCAGTTCTTC.

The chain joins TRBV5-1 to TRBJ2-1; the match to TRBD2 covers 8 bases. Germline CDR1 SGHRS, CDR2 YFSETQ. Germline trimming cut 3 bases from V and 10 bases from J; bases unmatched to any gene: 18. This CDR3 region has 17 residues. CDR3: CASSSPPQPGGPGEQFF. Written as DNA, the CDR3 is TGCGCCAGCAGCTCCCCCCCACAGCCGGGAGGGCCGGGAGAGCAGTTCTTC.

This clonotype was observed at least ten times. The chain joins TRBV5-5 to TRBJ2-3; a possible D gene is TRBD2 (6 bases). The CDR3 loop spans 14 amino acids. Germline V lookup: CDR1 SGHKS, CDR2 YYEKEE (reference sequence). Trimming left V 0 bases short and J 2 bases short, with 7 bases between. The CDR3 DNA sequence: TGTGCCAGCAGCTTGGGGCGGGACACAGATACGCAGTATTTT. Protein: CASSLGRDTDTQYF.

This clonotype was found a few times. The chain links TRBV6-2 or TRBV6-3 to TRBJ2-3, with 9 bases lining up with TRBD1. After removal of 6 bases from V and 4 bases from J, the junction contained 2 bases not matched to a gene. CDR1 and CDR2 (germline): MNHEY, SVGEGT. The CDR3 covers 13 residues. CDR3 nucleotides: TGTGCCAGCAGCCGGACAGGGGCAGATACGCAGTATTTT. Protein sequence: CASSRTGADTQYF.

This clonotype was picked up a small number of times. CDR3 nucleotide sequence: TGTGCCAGCAGCGCCCCCCGGGCAGGGGGGAACTATGGCTACACCTTC. It is translated as CASSAPRAGGNYGYTF. This chain links TRBV9 with TRBJ1-2, with TRBD1 matching over 7 bases. The J segment lost 2 bases and the V segment lost 3 bases, leaving 10 bases of the junction unmatched. CDR3 size: 16 residues. Germline CDR1 and CDR2: SGDLS and YYNGEE.

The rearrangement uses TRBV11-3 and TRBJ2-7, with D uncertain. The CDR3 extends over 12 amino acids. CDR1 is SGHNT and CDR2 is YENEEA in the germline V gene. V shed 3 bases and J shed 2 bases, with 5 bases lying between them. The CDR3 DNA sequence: TGTGCCAGCAGCTTGAGGACCTACGAGCAGTACTTC. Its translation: CASSLRTYEQYF.

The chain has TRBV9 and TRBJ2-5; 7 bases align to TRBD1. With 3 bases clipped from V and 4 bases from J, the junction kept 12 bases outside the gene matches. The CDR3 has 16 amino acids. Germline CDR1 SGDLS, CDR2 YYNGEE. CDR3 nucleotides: TGTGCCAGCAGCGCGGGGACCGGGACAGTAGGAGAGACCCAGTACTTC. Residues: CASSAGTGTVGETQYF.

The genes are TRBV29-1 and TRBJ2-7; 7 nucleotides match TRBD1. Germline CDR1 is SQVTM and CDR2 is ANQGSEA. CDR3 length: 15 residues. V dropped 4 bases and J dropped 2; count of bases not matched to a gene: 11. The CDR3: CSVVTRARGPYEQYF. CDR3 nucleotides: TGCAGCGTTGTCACCCGCGCAAGGGGGCCCTACGAGCAGTACTTC.

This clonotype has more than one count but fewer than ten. The CDR3 protein is CASSPHSGGVSTGELFF. CDR3 coding DNA: TGTGCCAGCAGCCCACATAGCGGGGGGGTCTCCACCGGGGAGCTGTTTTTT. The gene calls are TRBV5-5 and TRBJ2-2; 11 positions match TRBD2. J lost 4 bases, V lost 4 bases, and 9 bases had no gene match. Per germline, CDR1 SGHKS and CDR2 YYEKEE (reference sequence). The CDR3 runs 17 residues.

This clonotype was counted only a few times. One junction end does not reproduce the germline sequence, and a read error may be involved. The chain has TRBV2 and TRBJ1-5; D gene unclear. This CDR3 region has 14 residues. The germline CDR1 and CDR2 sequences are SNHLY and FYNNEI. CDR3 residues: CASKQSPVNQPQHF. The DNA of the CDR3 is TGTGCAAGCAAGCAATCCCCCGTTAATCAGCCCCAGCATTTT. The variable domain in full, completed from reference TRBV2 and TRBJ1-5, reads EPEVTQTPSHQVTQMGQEVILRCVPISNHLYFYWYRQILGQKVEFLVSFYNNEISEKSEIFDDQFSVERPDGSNFTLKIRSTKLEDSAMYFCASKQSPVNQPQHFGDGTRLSIL.

The CDR3 DNA is TGTGCCAGCACCAGGGGAAGGGGGACTGAAGCTTTCTTT. Amino acids: CASTRGRGTEAFF. The rearrangement joins TRBV6-2 or TRBV6-3 to TRBJ1-1; a weak D match, TRBD1 (6 bases). Between the trimmed V and J ends, which lost 7 bases and 5 bases, there was a span of 14 bases. The CDR3 runs 13 residues. The germline V gene has CDR1 MNHEY and CDR2 SVGEGT.

Here the CDR3 DNA reads TGTGCCAGTACGGACAGGGGGGGAGAGACCCAGTACTTC. This encodes CASTDRGGETQYF. V usage is TRBV19 and J usage is TRBJ2-5; 10 nucleotides agree with TRBD1. The CDR3 is 13 amino acids. Germline CDR1 is LNHDA and CDR2 is SQIVND (reference sequence). J was trimmed by 4 bases and V by 7 bases; bases with no gene match: 3.

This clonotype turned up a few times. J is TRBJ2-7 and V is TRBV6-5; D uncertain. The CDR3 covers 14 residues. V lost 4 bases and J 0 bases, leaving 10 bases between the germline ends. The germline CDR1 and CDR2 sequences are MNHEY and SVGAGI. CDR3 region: CASSWGLGSYEQYF. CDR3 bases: TGTGCCAGCAGTTGGGGTTTAGGCTCCTACGAGCAGTACTTC.

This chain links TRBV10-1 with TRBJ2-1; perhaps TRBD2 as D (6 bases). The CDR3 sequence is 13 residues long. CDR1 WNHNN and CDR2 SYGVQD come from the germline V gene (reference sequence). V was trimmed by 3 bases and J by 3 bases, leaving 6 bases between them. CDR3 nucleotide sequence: TGCGCCAGCAGTGATAGCGGCTACAATGAGCAGTTCTTC. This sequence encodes CASSDSGYNEQFF.

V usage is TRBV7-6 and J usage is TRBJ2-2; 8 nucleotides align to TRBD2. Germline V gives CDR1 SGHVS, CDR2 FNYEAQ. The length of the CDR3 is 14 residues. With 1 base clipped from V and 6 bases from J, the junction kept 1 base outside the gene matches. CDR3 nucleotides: TGTGCCAGCAGCTTAGACGGGGGGGCCGGGGAGCTGTTTTTT. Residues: CASSLDGGAGELFF.

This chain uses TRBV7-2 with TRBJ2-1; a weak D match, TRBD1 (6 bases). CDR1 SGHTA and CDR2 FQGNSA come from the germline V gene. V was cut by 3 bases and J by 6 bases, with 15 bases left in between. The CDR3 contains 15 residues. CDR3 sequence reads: CASSFTGKLGNEQFF. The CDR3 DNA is TGTGCCAGCAGCTTTACAGGGAAGTTGGGCAATGAGCAGTTCTTC. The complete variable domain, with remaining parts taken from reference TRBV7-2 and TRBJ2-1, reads GAGVSQSPSNKVTEKGKDVELRCDPISGHTALYWYRQSLGQGLEFLIYFQGNSAPDKSGLPSDRFSAERTGGSVSTLTIQRTQQEDSAVYLCASSFTGKLGNEQFFGPGTRLTVL.

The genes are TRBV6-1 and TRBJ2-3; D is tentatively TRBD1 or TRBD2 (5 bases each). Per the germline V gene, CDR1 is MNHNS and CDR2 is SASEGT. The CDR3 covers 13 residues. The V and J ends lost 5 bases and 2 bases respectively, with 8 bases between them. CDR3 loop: CASSRDPTDTQYF. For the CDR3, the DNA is TGTGCCAGCAGTCGGGACCCCACAGATACGCAGTATTTT.

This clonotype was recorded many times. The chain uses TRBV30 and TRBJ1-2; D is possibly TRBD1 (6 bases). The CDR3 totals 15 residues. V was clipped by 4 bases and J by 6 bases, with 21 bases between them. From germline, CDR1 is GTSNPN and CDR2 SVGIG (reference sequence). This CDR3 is CAWTTLRGGGDGYTF. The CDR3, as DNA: TGTGCCTGGACCACCCTCCGGGGAGGGGGTGATGGCTACACCTTC.

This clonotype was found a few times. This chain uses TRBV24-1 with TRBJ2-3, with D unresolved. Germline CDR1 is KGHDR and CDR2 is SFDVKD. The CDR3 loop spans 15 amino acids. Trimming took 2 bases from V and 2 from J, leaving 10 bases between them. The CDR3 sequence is CATSDYVGTTDTQYF. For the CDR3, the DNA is TGTGCCACCAGTGATTACGTCGGTACCACAGATACGCAGTATTTT.

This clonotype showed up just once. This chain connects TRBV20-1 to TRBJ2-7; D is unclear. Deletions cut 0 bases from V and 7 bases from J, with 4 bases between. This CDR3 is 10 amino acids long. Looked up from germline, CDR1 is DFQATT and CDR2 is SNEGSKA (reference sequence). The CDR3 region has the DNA TGCAGTGCTAGAGAGGGAGAGCAGTACTTC. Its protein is CSAREGEQYF.